The 12 T cell receptor beta chains presented below share a single source sample, sequenced in a study of cytomegalovirus exposure and HLA in healthy donors. PCR was performed using 60 Vbeta and 13 Jbeta primers. Method: immunoSEQ multiplex PCR; TCRdb's copy keeps in-frame clones and lacks some. The sample yields some 250,000 clones, roughly 87% seen once. Specimen: PBMCs. The source is a woman aged 35 to 49 in good health and CMV-seropositive.

This sequence joins TRBV4-3 and TRBJ1-4; 7 bases are shared with TRBD1. This CDR3 has 16 amino acids. V lost 1 base and J lost 8; bases outside the gene matches: 10. CDR1 is LGHNA, CDR2 YSLEER, per germline. The CDR3 DNA reads as TGCGCCAGCAGCCAAGGTTCTAGAGGGGGCTGGGAAAAACTGTTTTTT. Translated: CASSQGSRGGWEKLFF.

The rearrangement uses TRBV2 and TRBJ2-7; D ambiguous. The CDR3 has 12 amino acids. In germline, CDR1 is SNHLY, CDR2 FYNNEI. V lost 7 bases to trimming and J lost 10 bases, with 17 bases between them. CDR3: CASTVEPYDQYF. The CDR3 DNA sequence: TGTGCCAGCACCGTAGAGCCTTATGATCAGTACTTC.

This sequence joins TRBV9 and TRBJ1-1; 8 nucleotides agree with TRBD1. V gave up 2 bases and J gave up 1 base; unmatched junction bases: 4. CDR1 and CDR2 (germline): SGDLS, YYNGEE. The CDR3 extends over 15 amino acids. CDR3 residues: CASSVTGTGNTEAFF. CDR3 in DNA: TGTGCCAGCAGCGTTACCGGGACAGGGAACACTGAAGCTTTCTTT. Combining the CDR3 with reference TRBV9 and TRBJ1-1 gives the whole variable domain DSGVTQTPKHLITATGQRVTLRCSPRSGDLSVYWYQQSLDQGLQFLIQYYNGEERAKGNILERFSAQQFPDLHSELNLSSLELGDSALYFCASSVTGTGNTEAFFGQGTRLTVV.

The rearrangement joins TRBV19 to TRBJ2-1, with D unresolved. Germline V lookup: CDR1 LNHDA, CDR2 SQIVND (reference sequence). Trimming took off 3 bases at V and 4 bases at J, with 7 bases between the two ends. The CDR3 extends over 13 amino acids. CDR3 residues: CASSMASYNEQFF. As DNA, the CDR3 is TGTGCCAGTAGTATGGCTTCGTACAATGAGCAGTTCTTC.

The chain has TRBV7-3 and TRBJ1-2; D possibly corresponds to TRBD1 (5 bases). This CDR3 spans 15 amino acids. V was cut by 5 bases and J by 3 bases, with 16 bases left in between. Germline V gene data show CDR1 as SGHTA and CDR2 as FQGTGA. The CDR3 protein is CASSEQGGRDYGYTF. DNA of the CDR3: TGTGCCAGCAGCGAGCAGGGAGGGCGCGACTATGGCTACACCTTC. The variable domain in full, completed from reference TRBV7-3 and TRBJ1-2, reads GAGVSQTPSNKVTEKGKYVELRCDPISGHTALYWYRQSLGQGPEFLIYFQGTGAADDSGLPNDRFFAVRPEGSVSTLKIQRTERGDSAVYLCASSEQGGRDYGYTFGSGTRLTVV.

J is TRBJ1-1 and V is TRBV4-3; D is ambiguous. Germline values: CDR1 LGHNA, CDR2 YSLEER. V lost 0 bases, J lost 1 base, and 9 bases lay in between. The CDR3 is 15 amino acids. In DNA, the CDR3 is TGCGCCAGCAGCCAAGATGGCAGGCCGAACACTGAAGCTTTCTTT. Amino acid sequence: CASSQDGRPNTEAFF.

This chain links TRBV18 with TRBJ2-7, with D possibly being TRBD1 (6 bases). The V end was cut by 3 bases, the J end by 5 bases, with 11 bases between. Germline V gene data show CDR1 as KGHSH and CDR2 as LQKENI. The CDR3 is made up of 13 amino acids. CDR3 nucleotide sequence: TGTGCCAGCTCACCTCAACAGGGCCACGAGCAGTACTTC. Protein: CASSPQQGHEQYF.

This clone is a singleton in its sample. In DNA form, the CDR3 reads TGTGCCAGCAGTACCGGGACAGGGGGGATCTACGAGCAGTACTTC. The encoded protein is CASSTGTGGIYEQYF. The chain recombines TRBV5-4 with TRBJ2-7, with TRBD1 identical over 11 bases. The germline V gene has CDR1 SGHNT and CDR2 YYREEE (reference sequence). The CDR3 consists of 15 residues. V lost 5 bases to trimming and J lost 3 bases; unmatched junction nucleotides: 7.

V gene TRBV4-3 combines with J gene TRBJ2-2, with 7 bases aligning to TRBD1. Germline-derived CDR1 and CDR2 are LGHNA and YSLEER. Losses at the gene ends were 2 bases for V and 6 bases for J; bases not matched to a gene: 9. This CDR3 region has 16 residues. The CDR3 coding sequence is TGCGCCAGCAGCCAACAGAGGGGGCGCGGGTCCGGGGAGCTGTTTTTT. Its protein product is CASSQQRGRGSGELFF.

The chain is built from TRBV10-1 and TRBJ1-2; no clear D. Trimming cost V 3 bases and J 0 bases, with 5 bases left between them. The CDR3 covers 13 residues. Germline V CDR1 and CDR2: WNHNN, SYGVQD (reference sequence). The CDR3 sequence is CASSDGPNYGYTF. DNA of the CDR3: TGCGCCAGCAGTGACGGTCCTAACTATGGCTACACCTTC.

This chain joins TRBV7-2 and TRBJ2-1; D unclear. Germline V CDR1 and CDR2: SGHTA, FQGNSA. This CDR3 region has 12 residues. Trimming removed 1 base from V and 7 bases from J, with 5 bases in between. In nucleotides, the CDR3 is TGTGCCAGCAGCTTAGTCGGGAATGAGCAGTTCTTC. It codes for CASSLVGNEQFF.

The chain recombines TRBV6-5 with TRBJ1-2; D is unresolved. V gave up 5 bases and J gave up 0 bases, with 4 bases separating them. This CDR3 contains 12 residues. The germline V gene has CDR1 MNHEY and CDR2 SVGAGI. The CDR3 protein is CASSTTNYGYTF. DNA of the CDR3: TGTGCCAGCAGTACAACTAACTATGGCTACACCTTC.